This passage covers 14 T cell receptor beta chains from one sample sequenced in a study of human T cells and chemical hapten exposure. As for time point: pre-sensitization, week 0. Treatment here: therapeutic diphenylcyclopropenone sensitization with weekly scalp DPC. Each CDR3 protein is one row after TCRdb ran MiXCR on the RACE reads. The table includes 350,000 to 400,000 distinct CDR3 sequences, 4.5% to 5.5% detected once. Here the sequenced sample was whole blood, taken in connection with sensitization to the hapten diphenylcyclopropenone (DPC). The receptors derive from a woman between 45 and 60 years old with alopecia areata. Some clones in this sample may be carry-over from other donors' samples.

This clonotype was counted many times. This sequence joins TRBV6-5 and TRBJ2-1, with TRBD2 matching 13 bases. The CDR3 length is 15 residues. CDR1 MNHEY and CDR2 SVGAGI come from the germline V gene. The ends lost 8 bases at V and 4 bases at J; junction bases unmatched: 5. In DNA form, the CDR3 reads TGTGCCAGCCGACTAGCGGGAGGAATATACAATGAGCAGTTCTTC. Translating gives CASRLAGGIYNEQFF.

This clonotype has more than one count but fewer than ten. The chain uses TRBV5-1 and TRBJ1-2; the D gene is possibly TRBD1 (6 bases). The V end lost 4 bases, the J end lost 3 bases, and 19 bases lay between the germline ends. The CDR3 is 16 residues long. The germline V gene encodes CDR1 SGHRS and CDR2 YFSETQ. CDR3 nucleotide sequence: TGCGCCAGCAGCCCCTCTTTTCCGGGGGCTTACTATGGCTACACCTTC. It specifies CASSPSFPGAYYGYTF.

This clonotype was found many times. The chain has TRBV11-2 and TRBJ2-1, with D perhaps matching TRBD1 or TRBD2 (5 bases each). The germline V gene has CDR1 SGHAT and CDR2 FQNNGV. The V and J ends lost 5 bases and 8 bases respectively, with 10 bases between them. This CDR3 comprises 12 residues. CDR3 residues: CASSPQGHEQFF. CDR3 nucleotides: TGTGCCAGCAGCCCGCAGGGACATGAGCAGTTCTTC.

This clonotype was seen at least ten times. The chain links TRBV29-1 to TRBJ1-2; D gene uncertain. Germline V lookup: CDR1 SQVTM, CDR2 ANQGSEA. Trimming cost V 4 bases and J 1 base, with 4 bases left between them. This CDR3 comprises 11 residues. Written as DNA, the CDR3 is TGCAGCGTTGCACTTAACTATGGCTACACCTTC. As protein: CSVALNYGYTF.

Only a few counts were recorded for this clonotype. This sequence joins TRBV4-3 and TRBJ2-3, with TRBD2 matching 10 bases. The CDR3 runs 19 residues. V gave up 0 bases and J gave up 3 bases; unmatched junction bases: 12. Germline CDR1 LGHNA, CDR2 YSLEER. CDR3: CASSQDVRTSGGGTDTQYF. CDR3 coding DNA: TGCGCCAGCAGCCAAGATGTGAGGACTAGCGGAGGGGGTACAGATACGCAGTATTTT.

This clonotype was recorded a few times. The chain joins TRBV29-1 to TRBJ2-7, with D possibly matching TRBD1 (6 bases). The CDR3 extends over 13 amino acids. V was pared by 4 bases and J by 3 bases, with 13 bases between. Per the germline V gene, CDR1 is SQVTM and CDR2 is ANQGSEA. The CDR3 loop reads CSVARTVDYEQYF. The CDR3 region has the DNA TGCAGCGTTGCCCGGACAGTGGACTACGAGCAGTACTTC.

This chain uses TRBV12-3 or TRBV12-4 with TRBJ2-1, with 10 bases that match TRBD1. Trimming at V came to 4 bases and at J to 0 bases, leaving 12 bases not matched to a gene. This CDR3 is built from 19 residues. The CDR3 bases are TGTGCCAGCAGTTCGGACAGGGGGGAAAAGGGGAGCTCCTACAATGAGCAGTTCTTC. The encoded protein is CASSSDRGEKGSSYNEQFF.

This clonotype was seen repeatedly, ten times or more. The J gene is TRBJ1-1, the V gene TRBV12-3 or TRBV12-4; D not certain. Trimming removed 3 bases from V and 1 base from J, with 6 bases in between. The CDR3 consists of 13 residues. This chain's CDR3 is CASSLFQNTEAFF. DNA of the CDR3: TGTGCCAGCAGTTTGTTCCAGAACACTGAAGCTTTCTTT.

In its sample, this clonotype was seen a few times. The chain uses TRBV12-3 or TRBV12-4 and TRBJ1-4; D is unclear. Between the trimmed V and J ends, which lost 9 bases and 8 bases, there was a span of 19 bases. This CDR3 is 14 amino acids long. CDR3 nucleotides: TGTGCCAGTGGGGATCAGCCCCTTAGGGAAAAACTGTTTTTT. This gives the protein CASGDQPLREKLFF.

The chain employs TRBV9 and TRBJ1-4, with D perhaps matching TRBD1 (5 bases). Germline V gene data show CDR1 as SGDLS and CDR2 as YYNGEE. The CDR3 spans 14 residues. V was pared by 7 bases and J by 0 bases, with 10 bases between. In nucleotides, the CDR3 is TGTGCCAGCGGACGGGACTCAACTAATGAAAAACTGTTTTTT. Translated: CASGRDSTNEKLFF.

This clonotype was counted a few times. The chain combines TRBV20-1 with TRBJ1-6; a possible D gene is TRBD1 (5 bases). Germline V gives CDR1 DFQATT, CDR2 SNEGSKA (reference sequence). The CDR3 has 15 residues. Deletions cut 1 base from V and 3 bases from J, with 10 bases between. The CDR3 coding sequence is TGCAGTGCTAGAGCTGACAGCTACTATAATTCACCCCTCCACTTT. Encoded protein: CSARADSYYNSPLHF.

This clonotype was seen only a few times. The genes are TRBV2 and TRBJ1-1; D call uncertain. This CDR3 spans 14 amino acids. Germline values: CDR1 SNHLY, CDR2 FYNNEI. V lost 3 bases and J 0 bases, leaving 8 bases between the germline ends. CDR3 DNA sequence: TGTGCCAGCAGTGACAGCTTCATGAACACTGAAGCTTTCTTT. Translating it yields CASSDSFMNTEAFF.

This clonotype was seen at least ten times. The chain is built from TRBV13 and TRBJ2-4; 7 nucleotides line up with TRBD1. CDR3 length: 13 amino acids. Germline V gives CDR1 PRHDT, CDR2 FYEKMQ (reference sequence). V shed 8 bases and J 5 bases; nucleotides not matched to a gene: 6. This CDR3 reads CASAAGGENIQYF. CDR3 bases: TGTGCCAGCGCAGCAGGGGGTGAAAACATTCAGTACTTC.

CDR3 DNA sequence: TGTGCCAGCAGGCCTACAGGGGGTTACGGGGAGCTGTTTTTT. This codes for CASRPTGGYGELFF. The V gene is TRBV6-2 or TRBV6-3, the J gene TRBJ2-2, with TRBD1 identical over 8 bases. After removal of 6 bases from V and 7 bases from J, the junction contained 7 bases not matched to a gene. This CDR3 contains 14 residues. Germline CDR1 and CDR2: MNHEY and SVGEGT.